The rows below give T cell receptor beta chains drawn from one sample of a study of post-analysis software for immune sequencing data. TCRdb re-called the PCR reads with MiXCR, one entry per CDR3 protein. The repertoire holds hundreds of thousands of distinct CDR3 sequences, with roughly 50% as singletons. Sequencing was carried out using blood. These TCRs come from a girl between 5 and 17 years old with multiple sclerosis. Both conserved end residues are part of each CDR3. Fields, in order: CDR3 length, J gene, D gene, V gene, clone size, CDR3 DNA, CDR3 protein. D genes are given only for firm matches. Some rows have no size entry. The others give once, few or many, or a class for an expanded clone.

cdr3_length: 17
j_call: TRBJ2-1
d_call: -
v_call: TRBV2
clone_size: -
cdr3_nt: TGTGCCAGCAGTGAGGACCCGGGACCCAGCTCCTACAATGAGCAGTTCTTC
cdr3_aa: CASSEDPGPSSYNEQFF

cdr3_length: 13
j_call: TRBJ2-1
d_call: TRBD2
v_call: TRBV29-1
clone_size: -
cdr3_nt: TGCAGCGCCCTGACTAGCGGGAGGAATGAGCAGTTCTTC
cdr3_aa: CSALTSGRNEQFF

cdr3_length: 13
j_call: TRBJ1-2
d_call: TRBD1
v_call: TRBV29-1
clone_size: once
cdr3_nt: TGCAGCGTCGCCCGGACAGGGAGTTATGGCTACACCTTC
cdr3_aa: CSVARTGSYGYTF

cdr3_length: 12
j_call: TRBJ2-7
d_call: -
v_call: TRBV5-1
clone_size: -
cdr3_nt: TGCGCCAGCAGCCTTGACAGCAACGAGCAGTACTTC
cdr3_aa: CASSLDSNEQYF

cdr3_length: 12
j_call: TRBJ1-2
d_call: -
v_call: TRBV6-1
clone_size: -
cdr3_nt: TGTGCCAGCAGTCGCCAGGGCACTGGCTACACCTTC
cdr3_aa: CASSRQGTGYTF

cdr3_length: 15
j_call: TRBJ2-1
d_call: -
v_call: TRBV25-1
clone_size: -
cdr3_nt: TGTGCCAGCAGTGAAAATGGATTCGGCTACAATGAGCAGTTCTTC
cdr3_aa: CASSENGFGYNEQFF

cdr3_length: 18
j_call: TRBJ2-1
d_call: TRBD2
v_call: TRBV20-1
clone_size: -
cdr3_nt: TGCAGTGCTAGAGATCCGGATCGGGGGGTACTCTCCTACAATGAGCAGTTCTTC
cdr3_aa: CSARDPDRGVLSYNEQFF

cdr3_length: 12
j_call: TRBJ2-3
d_call: -
v_call: TRBV29-1
clone_size: once
cdr3_nt: TGCAGCGTTGGGGGCACCCCAGATACGCAGTATTTT
cdr3_aa: CSVGGTPDTQYF

cdr3_length: 13
j_call: TRBJ1-2
d_call: -
v_call: TRBV12-5
clone_size: -
cdr3_nt: TGTGCTAGTGGTCTAGGACAGAACTATGGCTACACCTTC
cdr3_aa: CASGLGQNYGYTF

cdr3_length: 14
j_call: TRBJ1-5
d_call: -
v_call: TRBV4-1
clone_size: -
cdr3_nt: TGCGCCAGCAGCCAAGGGCAGGGCCATCAGCCCCAGCATTTT
cdr3_aa: CASSQGQGHQPQHF

cdr3_length: 13
j_call: TRBJ2-7
d_call: -
v_call: TRBV29-1
clone_size: -
cdr3_nt: TGCAGCGTTGAAGGGGGGAGGACGTACGAGCAGTACTTC
cdr3_aa: CSVEGGRTYEQYF

cdr3_length: 17
j_call: TRBJ2-5
d_call: -
v_call: TRBV21-1
clone_size: -
cdr3_nt: TGTGCCAGCAGCAAAGCGGCGGGAGATCGCCGGCAAGAGACCCAGTACTTC
cdr3_aa: CASSKAAGDRRQETQYF

cdr3_length: 15
j_call: TRBJ2-1
d_call: TRBD2
v_call: TRBV20-1
clone_size: few
cdr3_nt: TGCAGTGCTATAAAATCTAGCGGGAGGTTTGATGAGCAGTTCTTC
cdr3_aa: CSAIKSSGRFDEQFF

cdr3_length: 15
j_call: TRBJ1-2
d_call: -
v_call: TRBV12-3/TRBV12-4
clone_size: -
cdr3_nt: TGTGCCAGCAGTTTTCCCGGGGTCTCTAACTATGGCTACACCTTC
cdr3_aa: CASSFPGVSNYGYTF

cdr3_length: 15
j_call: TRBJ2-5
d_call: -
v_call: TRBV6-6
clone_size: -
cdr3_nt: TGTGCCAGCAGTTACACCTCTAGCGAGACGGAGACCCAGTACTTC
cdr3_aa: CASSYTSSETETQYF